The following is a T cell receptor (beta chain) sequence with its context. Per-sample PBMC isolation yielded at least 6.5 million cells. RNA extraction gave at least 5 micrograms of total RNA per sample. This sample was included in a study of blood T cells in healthy people across ages. Sample-barcoded 5' priming and a J-beta primer mix drove a second PCR of about 7 to 11 cycles. CDR3-containing paired-end reads numbering at least 3 million came from each sample. Using its own MiXCR run on the 5' RACE reads, TCRdb lists one record per CDR3 protein. Among approximately 1,700,000 distinct CDR3 sequences, about two fifths were seen once, and the ten largest hold 23%. Trimming removed 1 base from V and 2 bases from J, with 12 bases in between. The germline CDR1 and CDR2 sequences are SGDLS and YYNGEE. The length of the CDR3 is 15 residues.

This TCR was sampled from a human donor in good health. Sequencing was performed on blood. The chain recombines TRBV9 with TRBJ2-5; D is uncertain. This CDR3 is CASSVSVAEQETQYF. The CDR3, as DNA: TGTGCCAGCAGCGTATCGGTCGCTGAGCAAGAGACCCAGTACTTC.